This TCR beta chain was recovered during a study of CD8+ T cells in alopecia areata. CDR3 length: 14 residues. Per germline, CDR1 SQVTM and CDR2 ANQGSEA. V shed 7 bases and J 3 bases; nucleotides not matched to a gene: 7. Treatment meaning: oral pan-JAK inhibitor, 5-10 mg twice daily. Once RNA had been extracted, it was reverse transcribed into cDNA to act as the sequencing template. The data were produced by immunoSEQ multiplex PCR, yet TCRdb's version contains in-frame clones alone and is incomplete. The repertoire consists of some 180,000 clones, with approximately 53% occurring once and the leading ten covering more than 10%.

The sample was CD8+ T cells sorted from blood, taken at week 24, from a patient treated with tofacitinib. The genes are TRBV29-1 and TRBJ2-7; 12 bases align to TRBD2. This clonotype originated in a human donor with alopecia areata. The CDR3 DNA reads TGCAGCGCTAGCGGGGGGGCCCTCAGCTACGAGCAGTACTTC. Its translation: CSASGGALSYEQYF.